A single sample gave rise to the 12 T cell receptor beta chains below, sequenced in a study of blood T cell repertoires in COVID-19. Clones were sequenced by immunoSEQ multiplex PCR, and TCRdb holds only the in-frame ones, with some missing. The sample carries fewer than 300,000 clones, around 90% recorded once. Sequencing was performed on PBMCs or T cells enriched from blood (not recorded which). These receptors were taken from a woman under 40 who had recovered from COVID-19.

The chain couples TRBV5-1 to TRBJ1-6; D is ambiguous. This CDR3 is 13 amino acids long. V was shortened by 0 bases and J by 11 bases, with 9 bases between the two germline ends. CDR1 and CDR2 from the germline V gene are SGHRS and YFSETQ. The CDR3 reads CASSLDPLTPLHF. DNA for the CDR3: TGCGCCAGCAGCTTGGATCCCCTAACACCCCTCCACTTT.

The chain combines TRBV19 with TRBJ1-4; D is unclear. Trimming removed 4 bases at V and 0 bases at J, with 6 bases between. The CDR3 is 14 residues long. The V gene's germline CDR1 is LNHDA and CDR2 SQIVND (reference sequence). The DNA of the CDR3 is TGTGCCAGTAGTAGTGAGGCAACTAATGAAAAACTGTTTTTT. It translates to CASSSEATNEKLFF.

The chain employs TRBV28 and TRBJ2-7, with D uncertain. CDR1 and CDR2 from the germline V gene are MDHEN and SYDVKM. The V and J ends lost 2 bases and 4 bases respectively, with 6 bases between them. The CDR3 contains 12 residues. The DNA for the CDR3 is TGTGCCAGCAGTTTAACAGAATACGAGCAGTACTTC. Translated, it gives CASSLTEYEQYF.

This chain joins TRBV7-8 and TRBJ2-7; 10 bases align to TRBD1. Germline V gene lookup returns CDR1 SGHVS and CDR2 FQNEAQ. This CDR3 spans 14 amino acids. The trim removed 0 bases at V and 4 bases at J, leaving 0 bases unmatched. The CDR3 loop reads CASSLADRGYEQYF. The CDR3 nucleotides are TGTGCCAGCAGCTTAGCGGACAGGGGGTACGAGCAGTACTTC. Variable domain in full (rest from reference TRBV7-8 and TRBJ2-7): GAGVSQSPRYKVAKRGQDVALRCDPISGHVSLFWYQQALGQGPEFLTYFQNEAQLDKSGLPSDRFFAERPEGSVSTLKIQRTQQEDSAVYLCASSLADRGYEQYFGPGTRLTVT.

This clone has just one count. This rearrangement joins TRBV10-1 to TRBJ2-3, with D unclear. Trimming shortened V by 8 bases and J by 3 bases, and 6 bases separated the two germline ends. CDR3 length: 11 amino acids. The germline V gene encodes CDR1 WNHNN and CDR2 SYGVQD (reference sequence). The CDR3 DNA is TGCGCCAGCTCGTTGACAGATACGCAGTATTTT. Translating gives CASSLTDTQYF.

The V gene is TRBV7-9, the J gene TRBJ1-4; 9 bases match TRBD1. The V gene end was trimmed by 5 bases and the J gene end by 6 bases; junction bases not matched to a gene: 10. This CDR3 region has 16 residues. From germline, CDR1 is SEHNR and CDR2 FQNEAQ (reference sequence). The CDR3 protein is CASSDRDRDGDEKLFF. In DNA form, the CDR3 reads TGTGCCAGCAGCGACCGGGACAGGGACGGGGATGAAAAACTGTTTTTT.

This chain joins TRBV28 and TRBJ1-2; a possible D gene is TRBD1 (5 bases). The CDR3 length is 13 residues. CDR1 and CDR2 (germline): MDHEN, SYDVKM. Deletions cut 3 bases from V and 14 bases from J, with 19 bases between. Written as DNA, the CDR3 is TGTGCCAGCAGTTTCGGGCAGGGTGGTAATTGGACCTTC. Translation gives CASSFGQGGNWTF.

The chain carries TRBV6-5 and TRBJ2-1; the match to TRBD2 covers 8 bases. Germline-derived CDR1 and CDR2 are MNHEY and SVGAGI. The trim removed 7 bases at V and 1 base at J, leaving 3 bases unmatched. The CDR3 is made up of 14 amino acids. In DNA form, the CDR3 reads TGTGCCAGCAATGCGGGAGGTTCCTACAATGAGCAGTTCTTC. It translates to CASNAGGSYNEQFF.

The count of this clone is one. CDR3 protein: CAISGQTYEQYF. In DNA form, the CDR3 reads TGTGCCATCAGTGGGCAGACCTACGAGCAGTACTTC. The chain combines TRBV10-3 with TRBJ2-7, with D uncertain. The CDR3 consists of 12 residues. Germline CDR1 is ENHRY and CDR2 is SYGVKD. V gave up 4 bases and J gave up 2 bases, with 6 bases separating them.

This clone has just a few counts. V gene TRBV30 combines with J gene TRBJ1-1, with TRBD1 as a possible D gene (5 bases). Germline V gives CDR1 GTSNPN, CDR2 SVGIG (reference sequence). This CDR3 comprises 13 residues. V was pared by 1 base and J by 5 bases, with 11 bases between. The CDR3 DNA reads as TGTGCCTGGAGTGGAAGGGGCTTAACTGAAGCTTTCTTT. This sequence encodes CAWSGRGLTEAFF.

This chain uses TRBV19 with TRBJ2-3; 9 bases align to TRBD2. Germline V lookup: CDR1 LNHDA, CDR2 SQIVND (reference sequence). The V segment lost 3 bases and the J segment 9 bases; nucleotides outside the gene matches: 10. The CDR3 sequence is 15 residues long. DNA of the CDR3: TGTGCCAGTAGTATCCGGACTAGCGTTGGGGCGACGCAGTATTTT. Translated, it gives CASSIRTSVGATQYF. Filled out from reference TRBV19 and TRBJ2-3, the complete variable domain reads DGGITQSPKYLFRKEGQNVTLSCEQNLNHDAMYWYRQDPGQGLRLIYYSQIVNDFQKGDIAEGYSVSREKKESFPLTVTSAQKNPTAFYLCASSIRTSVGATQYFGPGTRLTVL.

The chain employs TRBV29-1 and TRBJ1-4; no clear D gene. CDR3 length equals 11 residues. V was pared by 7 bases and J by 5 bases, with 8 bases between. CDR1 and CDR2 from the germline V gene are SQVTM and ANQGSEA. CDR3 amino acids: CSGHLNEKLFF. The CDR3 region has the DNA TGCAGCGGACATTTAAATGAAAAACTGTTTTTT.